Below, 29 T cell receptor beta chains from the same sample are listed, as sequenced in a study of Graves' ophthalmopathy and Graves' hyperthyroidism. CDR3 regions of TCR beta were amplified from RNA transcripts. Investigators did first-round RT-PCR with HTBI primers, then second-round multiplex PCR. TCRdb independently ran MiXCR on the multiplex PCR reads; one entry per CDR3 protein. This sample has hundreds of thousands of distinct CDR3 sequences, with roughly 20% found just once. The sequencing sample was made of peripheral blood. The receptor source for this set is a woman in her late teens or twenties with stable Graves' hyperthyroidism.

This clonotype was seen only a few times. This sequence joins TRBV28 and TRBJ2-7; no clear D. Germline values: CDR1 MDHEN, CDR2 SYDVKM. CDR3 length: 16 residues. V was trimmed by 6 bases and J by 6 bases, leaving 24 bases between them. CDR3 DNA: TGTGCCAGCAGCCCTCGCGGAACAGCCAAGGGTGGCGAGCAGTACTTC. Protein product: CASSPRGTAKGGEQYF.

The chain recombines TRBV25-1 with TRBJ2-7; 9 bases line up with TRBD2. Germline CDR1 is MGHDK and CDR2 is SYGVNS. This CDR3 is 15 amino acids long. The V segment lost 10 bases and the J segment 1 base; nucleotides outside the gene matches: 11. CDR3 loop: CATAVPSGISYEQYF. The CDR3 nucleotides are TGTGCCACGGCGGTCCCTAGCGGGATTTCCTACGAGCAGTACTTC.

In its sample, this clonotype was seen many times. The V call is TRBV6-2 or TRBV6-3, the J call TRBJ1-1; D ambiguous. The germline V gene has CDR1 MNHEY and CDR2 SVGEGT. Trimming left V 2 bases short and J 11 bases short, with 12 bases between. This CDR3 has 12 residues. The CDR3 spells CASSYRVREAFF. The CDR3, as DNA: TGTGCCAGCAGTTACCGTGTTCGGGAGGCTTTCTTT.

This clonotype has ten or more counts. The chain links TRBV29-1 to TRBJ2-5; 7 bases fit TRBD1. This CDR3 spans 13 amino acids. Germline V gives CDR1 SQVTM, CDR2 ANQGSEA. V was pared by 7 bases and J by 4 bases, with 9 bases of the junction left unmatched. CDR3 sequence (DNA): TGCAGCGCCCAAGGACAGGCAGGAGAGACCCAGTACTTC. This sequence encodes CSAQGQAGETQYF.

This clonotype appeared once. CDR3 sequence reads: CASSRGGPGYTEAFF. DNA of the CDR3: TGTGCCAGCAGCCGCGGGGGGCCGGGGTACACTGAAGCTTTCTTT. The chain recombines TRBV11-3 with TRBJ1-1; maybe TRBD1 (6 bases). V was trimmed by 5 bases and J by 3 bases, leaving 16 bases between them. Germline CDR1 and CDR2: SGHNT and YENEEA. This CDR3 spans 15 amino acids.

CDR3 in DNA: TGTGCCAGCGGGGGCCGCAGCAATCAGCCCCAGCATTTT. Amino acids: CASGGRSNQPQHF. The chain has TRBV12-3 or TRBV12-4 and TRBJ1-5; a possible D gene is TRBD1 (6 bases). Trimming stripped 8 bases from V and 1 base from J, with 9 bases between. This CDR3 has 13 residues.

This chain joins TRBV15 and TRBJ1-1; D is uncertain. This CDR3 comprises 13 residues. Trimming took off 4 bases at V and 11 bases at J, with 17 bases between the two ends. Per germline, CDR1 LNHNV and CDR2 YYDKDF (reference sequence). CDR3 bases: TGTGCCACCAGCACCATACCGTTCCTGGGGGCTTTCTTT. It codes for CATSTIPFLGAFF.

Remarks on this clonotype: Given the absence of the conserved phenylalanine or tryptophan at the CDR3 end, a read error is likely. The V and J genes are TRBV12-3 or TRBV12-4 and TRBJ2-2, with TRBD2 matching over 9 bases. With 3 bases clipped from V and 5 bases from J, the junction kept 10 bases outside the gene matches. There are 17 residues in the CDR3. The CDR3 bases are TGTGCCAGCAGTTTGGTAGCGGGAGTACTAATGACCGGGGAGCTGTTTGTG. Protein sequence: CASSLVAGVLMTGELFV.

This clonotype occurred many times. The chain carries TRBV28 and TRBJ1-3; 9 nucleotides line up with TRBD1. Germline assignment: CDR1 MDHEN and CDR2 SYDVKM. The CDR3 contains 16 residues. The V segment lost 5 bases and the J segment 0 bases; nucleotides outside the gene matches: 5. The CDR3 DNA reads TGTGCCAGCAGTGCCACAGGGGGCGCCTCTGGAAACACCATATATTTT. Protein product: CASSATGGASGNTIYF. The variable domain in full, completed from reference TRBV28 and TRBJ1-3, reads DVKVTQSSRYLVKRTGEKVFLECVQDMDHENMFWYRQDPGLGLRLIYFSYDVKMKEKGDIPEGYSVSREKKERFSLILESASTNQTSMYLCASSATGGASGNTIYFGEGSWLTVV.

This clonotype was seen ten or more times. The CDR3 protein is CASSPTGLSNYGYTF. CDR3 bases: TGTGCCAGCAGTCCGACAGGCCTCTCTAACTATGGCTACACCTTC. The chain couples TRBV3-1 to TRBJ1-2; the D gene is possibly TRBD1 (6 bases). The V end lost 6 bases, the J end lost 0 bases, and 14 bases lay between the germline ends. CDR3 length equals 15 residues. From germline, CDR1 is LGHDT and CDR2 YNNKEL (reference sequence).

This clonotype has at least ten counts. The genes are TRBV6-1 and TRBJ2-7, with a possible D match to TRBD1 (6 bases). V lost 1 base, J lost 4 bases, and 8 bases lay in between. The CDR3 extends over 13 amino acids. Germline CDR1 and CDR2: MNHNS and SASEGT. The CDR3 reads CASSEGGQYEQYF. Here the CDR3 DNA reads TGTGCCAGCAGTGAAGGGGGGCAGTACGAGCAGTACTTC.

J is TRBJ1-2 and V is TRBV4-1; D is possibly TRBD1 (6 bases). V was pared by 2 bases and J by 8 bases, with 21 bases between. There are 16 residues in the CDR3. Germline V gene lookup returns CDR1 MGHRA and CDR2 YSYEKL. Here the CDR3 reads CASSQPQGTEMRGYTF. The CDR3, as DNA: TGCGCCAGCAGCCAACCCCAGGGGACGGAGATGCGAGGCTACACCTTC.

This clonotype was seen repeatedly, ten times or more. The chain couples TRBV7-8 to TRBJ2-2; D not certain. This CDR3 has 16 residues. CDR1 and CDR2 from the germline V gene are SGHVS and FQNEAQ. V lost 4 bases and J lost 3, with 15 bases in between. The CDR3 DNA sequence: TGTGCCAGCAGCTCCCCAAGGCGAGGTTACACCGGGGAGCTGTTTTTT. This encodes CASSSPRRGYTGELFF.

There are many counts of this clonotype. This may be a read error: a much more frequent sequence differs by one nucleotide. The CDR3 region is CASAETGTNYEQYF. DNA for the CDR3: TGTGCCAGCGCCGAAACAGGGACGAACTACGAGCAGTACTTC. J is TRBJ2-7 and V is TRBV28; TRBD1 is a possible D gene (6 bases). Germline-derived CDR1 and CDR2 are MDHEN and SYDVKM. Trimming shortened V by 8 bases and J by 3 bases, and 17 bases separated the two germline ends. The CDR3 is 14 residues long.

This clonotype came up many times. The CDR3 sequence is CASSLAGGSNTGELFF. CDR3 bases: TGTGCCAGCAGCTTAGCTGGGGGATCGAACACCGGGGAGCTGTTTTTT. The J gene is TRBJ2-2, the V gene TRBV7-2; D may correspond to TRBD1 or TRBD2 (5 bases each). V lost 0 bases to trimming and J lost 0 bases, with 8 bases between them. This CDR3 comprises 16 residues. Germline V gene sequence: CDR1 SGHTA, CDR2 FQGNSA.

This clonotype was recorded at least ten times. V usage is TRBV6-1 and J usage is TRBJ2-5; 8 bases line up with TRBD1. V gave up 6 bases and J gave up 6 bases; unmatched junction bases: 9. The V gene's germline CDR1 is MNHNS and CDR2 SASEGT. There are 14 residues in the CDR3. The CDR3 nucleotides are TGTGCCAGCAGCCGGACAGGGCGGCATCAGACCCAGTACTTC. Protein sequence: CASSRTGRHQTQYF.

This clonotype has ten or more counts. The chain uses TRBV20-1 and TRBJ2-2; D might be TRBD2 (5 bases). The CDR3 has 13 residues. Germline lookup yields CDR1 DFQATT and CDR2 SNEGSKA (reference sequence). Trimming cost V 3 bases and J 8 bases, with 13 bases left between them. CDR3 protein: CSARRSDWGELFF. The DNA of the CDR3 is TGCAGTGCTAGGCGGTCGGACTGGGGGGAGCTGTTTTTT.

This clonotype was seen ten or more times. V and J are TRBV2 and TRBJ2-7; TRBD1 aligns across 7 bases. Germline-derived CDR1 and CDR2 are SNHLY and FYNNEI. The CDR3 sequence is 13 residues long. V dropped 3 bases and J dropped 5; count of bases not matched to a gene: 4. Written as DNA, the CDR3 is TGTGCCAGCAGTGATTTAAGGGGGCACGAGCAGTACTTC. It translates to CASSDLRGHEQYF.

In its sample, this clonotype was seen a few times. The J gene is TRBJ1-1, the V gene TRBV9, with D perhaps matching TRBD1 (5 bases). Trimming stripped 4 bases from V and 6 bases from J, with 16 bases between. Germline loops: CDR1 SGDLS, CDR2 YYNGEE. This CDR3 comprises 14 residues. The CDR3 bases are TGTGCCAGCAGCCCCCGACCCGGGGGACCTGAAGCTTTCTTT. Translated, it gives CASSPRPGGPEAFF.

In its sample, this clonotype was seen many times. The rearrangement links TRBV11-1 to TRBJ1-1, with a possible D match to TRBD1 (5 bases). The V gene's germline CDR1 is SGHAT and CDR2 FQDESV (reference sequence). Trimming took 1 base from V and 1 from J, leaving 13 bases between them. The CDR3 is 16 amino acids. The CDR3 loop reads CASSLGQGFRNTEAFF. CDR3 nucleotide sequence: TGTGCCAGCAGCTTAGGCCAGGGTTTCAGGAACACTGAAGCTTTCTTT.

This clonotype was counted at least ten times. The chain links TRBV20-1 to TRBJ2-7, with D unresolved. Germline lookup yields CDR1 DFQATT and CDR2 SNEGSKA (reference sequence). The CDR3 has 15 residues. The germline V and J ends were trimmed by 0 bases and 5 bases, with 17 bases remaining between them. The CDR3 is CSARDLGQFPNEQYF. CDR3 in DNA: TGCAGTGCTAGAGATCTTGGCCAATTTCCCAACGAGCAGTACTTC.

This clonotype has at least ten counts. J is TRBJ2-7 and V is TRBV20-1, with TRBD2 matching over 7 bases. Germline V gene data show CDR1 as DFQATT and CDR2 as SNEGSKA (reference sequence). The CDR3 covers 13 residues. Here the CDR3 DNA reads TGCCCCGTCCCGGGGGACTACTCCTACGAGCAGTACTTC. Encoded protein: CPVPGDYSYEQYF.

This clonotype was found many times. Written as DNA, the CDR3 is TGTGCCAGCAGCTTAGAACTGGGGGGCACAGATACGCAGTATTTT. This gives the protein CASSLELGGTDTQYF. This chain links TRBV11-2 with TRBJ2-3; either TRBD1 or TRBD2 may fit D (5 bases each). CDR1 and CDR2 from the germline V gene are SGHAT and FQNNGV. This CDR3 has 15 residues. The V and J ends lost 0 bases and 1 base respectively, with 8 bases between them.

There are many counts of this clonotype. The rearrangement uses TRBV12-3 or TRBV12-4 and TRBJ2-7, with a weak D call TRBD1 (6 bases). V was cut by 4 bases and J by 2 bases, with 9 bases left in between. The CDR3 runs to 13 residues. CDR3 protein: CASSWAGAYEQYF. The CDR3 DNA sequence: TGTGCCAGCAGTTGGGCAGGGGCCTACGAGCAGTACTTC.

This clonotype was counted many times. The chain has TRBV11-2 and TRBJ2-7; 11 bases map to TRBD2. CDR1 is SGHAT and CDR2 is FQNNGV in the germline V gene. V lost 6 bases and J lost 4; bases outside the gene matches: 17. This CDR3 spans 18 amino acids. CDR3 loop: CASSYYPLAGGGGYEQYF. For the CDR3, the DNA is TGTGCCAGCAGTTATTATCCCCTAGCGGGAGGAGGAGGATACGAGCAGTACTTC.

This clonotype was seen ten or more times. This chain connects TRBV20-1 to TRBJ1-1; 10 bases line up with TRBD1. The V segment lost 5 bases and the J segment 3 bases; nucleotides outside the gene matches: 6. CDR1 and CDR2 (germline): DFQATT, SNEGSKA (reference sequence). The CDR3 is made up of 14 amino acids. Written as DNA, the CDR3 is TGCAGTGCTGATAGGGACAGGGGTTACACTGAAGCTTTCTTT. Protein: CSADRDRGYTEAFF.

This clonotype was picked up many times. J is TRBJ2-5 and V is TRBV11-2, with 9 bases matching TRBD2. J was trimmed by 4 bases and V by 6 bases; bases with no gene match: 9. The CDR3 is 15 amino acids. Germline V gene sequence: CDR1 SGHAT, CDR2 FQNNGV. As DNA, the CDR3 is TGTGCCAGCAGACCCTTTAGCGGGAGAGGAGAGACCCAGTACTTC. Translation gives CASRPFSGRGETQYF.

This clonotype occurred many times. The V gene is TRBV6-5, the J gene TRBJ1-6; the match to TRBD1 covers 10 bases. Losses at the gene ends were 3 bases for V and 13 bases for J; bases not matched to a gene: 9. Germline V CDR1 and CDR2: MNHEY, SVGAGI. CDR3 length: 15 residues. CDR3 residues: CASSYSGTGAHPLHF. CDR3 DNA sequence: TGTGCCAGCAGTTATTCCGGGACAGGGGCTCATCCCCTCCACTTT.

This clonotype was recorded a few times. V is TRBV5-1 and J is TRBJ2-7; D gene unclear. Trimming pared 0 bases from V and 3 bases from J, leaving 13 bases between. The germline V gene has CDR1 SGHRS and CDR2 YFSETQ. The CDR3 contains 15 residues. The CDR3 nucleotides are TGCGCCAGCAGCTTGGGGGCCGCCGAGGACTACGAGCAGTACTTC. Encoded protein: CASSLGAAEDYEQYF.